This entry is about one T cell receptor (beta chain). As yet, its antigen is unknown. This sample was taken from a study of STAT5B mutations in CD4+ large granular lymphocyte leukemia. General study points: Top patient clones used TRBV06 genes more often: 8/27 versus 2/35 in controls. Main leukemic clonotypes were patient-specific, but about 26% appeared at low frequency elsewhere.

As originally analysed: A productive frequency of 2.59 x 10-5 was the lowest detectable. Profiling relied on immunoSEQ multiplex PCR, and the TCRdb table lists in-frame clones only, not all of them. From that table come the V and J calls and clone size; the DNA was used to work out D and trimming. The table records about 50,000 clones, more than 65% of them present only once. J gave up 4 bases and V 6 bases, and 5 bases lay outside the gene matches. The germline V gene encodes CDR1 MNHNS and CDR2 SASEGT. The CDR3 sequence is 14 residues long. The clonotype was recovered from a human donor in good health. Sequenced material: CD4+ T cells from blood buffy coats. This chain connects TRBV6-1 to TRBJ1-3; 8 bases align to TRBD1. CDR3 in amino acids: CASRATGGGNTIYF. The CDR3 DNA reads as TGTGCCAGCAGAGCTACAGGGGGGGGAAACACCATATATTTT.